This is a list of T cell receptor beta chains from one sample in a study of T-cell memory formation after mild COVID-19. TCRdb reprocessed the 5' RACE reads with MiXCR, giving one entry per CDR3 protein. The table records over 120,000 distinct CDR3 sequences, roughly a fifth of them present only once. Material for sequencing was PBMCs or a T cell subset sorted from them (not recorded which). The origin of the receptors is an adult woman who had mild COVID-19 (a few samples of this study predate the infection). Cell type and time point are not known. Each CDR3 is given with its conserved first and last residue. Each record gives: clone size, D gene, V gene, J gene, CDR3 DNA, CDR3 protein. The D gene is left open where the match is weak. Clone size is stated in some rows and not others, as once, few, many or a class when expanded.

abundance: few
d_gene: -
v_gene: TRBV5-1
j_gene: TRBJ1-5
CDR3nt: TGCGCCAGCAGCTTGGCCCTCTCCGGTTCGCCCCAGCATTTT
CDR3aa: CASSLALSGSPQHF

abundance: few
d_gene: TRBD1
v_gene: TRBV5-1
j_gene: TRBJ2-2
CDR3nt: TGCGCCAGCAGCCCTTGGACAGGGGTAGACACCGGGGAGCTGTTTTTT
CDR3aa: CASSPWTGVDTGELFF

abundance: few
d_gene: TRBD2
v_gene: TRBV5-1
j_gene: TRBJ2-3
CDR3nt: TGCGCCAGCAGCTTAGGGCACGGGGGGGCCGAGGATACGCAGTATTTT
CDR3aa: CASSLGHGGAEDTQYF

abundance: few
d_gene: TRBD1
v_gene: TRBV5-1
j_gene: TRBJ2-3
CDR3nt: TGCGCCAGCAACCGACAGGGAGTAAGGATAGATACGCAGTATTTT
CDR3aa: CASNRQGVRIDTQYF

abundance: -
d_gene: -
v_gene: TRBV5-1
j_gene: TRBJ2-5
CDR3nt: TGCGCCAGCAGCTTGGCCAGGGAAAAAGAGACCCAGTACTTC
CDR3aa: CASSLAREKETQYF

abundance: -
d_gene: TRBD1
v_gene: TRBV7-2
j_gene: TRBJ1-2
CDR3nt: TGTGCCAGCAGCTTAGTAGTGTCGGGACAGGTCCATGGCTACACCTTC
CDR3aa: CASSLVVSGQVHGYTF

abundance: -
d_gene: TRBD1
v_gene: TRBV4-1
j_gene: TRBJ2-7
CDR3nt: TGCGCCAGCAGCCCGCGACAGGGTGGACCCTACGAGCAGTACTTC
CDR3aa: CASSPRQGGPYEQYF

abundance: many
d_gene: TRBD1
v_gene: TRBV12-3/TRBV12-4
j_gene: TRBJ2-3
CDR3nt: TGTGCCAGCAGTCTCACAGGGGGAGGTACAGATACGCAGTATTTT
CDR3aa: CASSLTGGGTDTQYF

abundance: few
d_gene: -
v_gene: TRBV29-1
j_gene: TRBJ2-7
CDR3nt: TGCAGCGTCGGAGGTTACGAGCAGTACTTC
CDR3aa: CSVGGYEQYF

abundance: few
d_gene: TRBD1
v_gene: TRBV5-1
j_gene: TRBJ1-1
CDR3nt: TGCGCCAGCAGCTTGGAGGGCCCCGGGACAGTTATGAACACTGAAGCTTTCTTT
CDR3aa: CASSLEGPGTVMNTEAFF

abundance: -
d_gene: -
v_gene: TRBV18
j_gene: TRBJ2-5
CDR3nt: TGTGCCAGCCGTAAGACAACCGGGATGCAGACCCAGTACTTC
CDR3aa: CASRKTTGMQTQYF

abundance: -
d_gene: TRBD1
v_gene: TRBV5-1
j_gene: TRBJ2-1
CDR3nt: TGCGCCAGCAGCTTGGAAGGACAGGGGCCCTACAATGAGCAGTTCTTC
CDR3aa: CASSLEGQGPYNEQFF

abundance: -
d_gene: -
v_gene: TRBV20-1
j_gene: TRBJ1-1
CDR3nt: TGCAGTGCTAGACCAGACGGGAACACTGAAGCTTTCTTT
CDR3aa: CSARPDGNTEAFF

abundance: -
d_gene: -
v_gene: TRBV4-2
j_gene: TRBJ1-4
CDR3nt: TGTGCCAGCAGCCAAGATTCCACCGGTGGGAATGAAAAACTGTTTTTT
CDR3aa: CASSQDSTGGNEKLFF

abundance: -
d_gene: TRBD2
v_gene: TRBV20-1
j_gene: TRBJ2-1
CDR3nt: TGCAGTGCTAGGGAGCCGGGACTAGCAACGGCTGAGCAGTTCTTC
CDR3aa: CSAREPGLATAEQFF

abundance: -
d_gene: -
v_gene: TRBV5-1
j_gene: TRBJ1-5
CDR3nt: TGCGCCAGCAGCGCTGACCCAAATCAGCCCCAGCATTTT
CDR3aa: CASSADPNQPQHF

abundance: -
d_gene: -
v_gene: TRBV7-8
j_gene: TRBJ2-5
CDR3nt: TGTGCCAGCAGCTTAGTCGAGAAAGAGACCCAGTACTTC
CDR3aa: CASSLVEKETQYF

abundance: -
d_gene: TRBD2
v_gene: TRBV12-3/TRBV12-4
j_gene: TRBJ2-3
CDR3nt: TGTGCCAGCTTTCGCGGGGGGTCCACAGATACGCAGTATTTT
CDR3aa: CASFRGGSTDTQYF

abundance: few
d_gene: TRBD1
v_gene: TRBV12-3/TRBV12-4
j_gene: TRBJ2-2
CDR3nt: TGTGCCAGCAGACCGGGGACAGGGCGCACCGGGGAGCTGTTTTTT
CDR3aa: CASRPGTGRTGELFF

abundance: -
d_gene: TRBD2
v_gene: TRBV6-2/TRBV6-3
j_gene: TRBJ2-1
CDR3nt: TGTGCCAGCAGTGCGGGACTAAGAAATGAGCAGTTCTTC
CDR3aa: CASSAGLRNEQFF

abundance: -
d_gene: TRBD1
v_gene: TRBV29-1
j_gene: TRBJ2-5
CDR3nt: TGCAGCGGGTCGACAGGGGAGACCCAGTACTTC
CDR3aa: CSGSTGETQYF

abundance: few
d_gene: -
v_gene: TRBV24-1
j_gene: TRBJ2-7
CDR3nt: TGTGCCACCAGTGTCGGGGCTAACCCGCCCTACGAGCAGTACTTC
CDR3aa: CATSVGANPPYEQYF

abundance: -
d_gene: -
v_gene: TRBV12-3/TRBV12-4
j_gene: TRBJ2-7
CDR3nt: TGTGCCAGCAGGGATTCAGGGGACCCCTACGAGCAGTACTTC
CDR3aa: CASRDSGDPYEQYF

abundance: few
d_gene: -
v_gene: TRBV29-1
j_gene: TRBJ2-5
CDR3nt: TGCAGCGTGGACCGCCGGGGAGGACGTCAAGAGACCCAGTACTTC
CDR3aa: CSVDRRGGRQETQYF

abundance: few
d_gene: -
v_gene: TRBV5-1
j_gene: TRBJ2-7
CDR3nt: TGCGCCAGCAGCTCACCGGGACATCGGTACGAGCAGTACTTC
CDR3aa: CASSSPGHRYEQYF

abundance: -
d_gene: TRBD1
v_gene: TRBV12-3/TRBV12-4
j_gene: TRBJ1-2
CDR3nt: TGTGCCAGCAACCTACAGGGGCAGTCTGGCTACACCTTC
CDR3aa: CASNLQGQSGYTF

abundance: few
d_gene: -
v_gene: TRBV7-8
j_gene: TRBJ2-5
CDR3nt: TGTGCCAGCAGCTTAGTTGTCGGGGGCCCACAAGAGACCCAGTACTTC
CDR3aa: CASSLVVGGPQETQYF

abundance: -
d_gene: -
v_gene: TRBV7-2
j_gene: TRBJ2-3
CDR3nt: TGTGCCAGCAGCTTGGATCTGGGGAGTACGCAGTATTTT
CDR3aa: CASSLDLGSTQYF

abundance: few
d_gene: TRBD1
v_gene: TRBV29-1
j_gene: TRBJ2-4
CDR3nt: TGCAGCGTTGAACGACAGGGGCTAGCCAAAAACATTCAGTACTTC
CDR3aa: CSVERQGLAKNIQYF

abundance: -
d_gene: -
v_gene: TRBV30
j_gene: TRBJ2-3
CDR3nt: TGTGCCTGGACTAGAATTACAGATACGCAGTATTTT
CDR3aa: CAWTRITDTQYF

abundance: few
d_gene: TRBD1
v_gene: TRBV6-1
j_gene: TRBJ2-7
CDR3nt: TGTGCCAGCAGTGAAGCGACCGGGACAGCCTCCGAGCAGTACTTC
CDR3aa: CASSEATGTASEQYF

abundance: few
d_gene: TRBD1
v_gene: TRBV20-1
j_gene: TRBJ1-4
CDR3nt: TGCAGTGCTCCTCCGGCAGGGGGCGGCGAAAAACTGTTTTTT
CDR3aa: CSAPPAGGGEKLFF

abundance: many
d_gene: -
v_gene: TRBV3-1
j_gene: TRBJ2-1
CDR3nt: TGTGCCAGCAGCCAAGATCGAGTTAGCGGCGATGAGCAGTTCTTC
CDR3aa: CASSQDRVSGDEQFF

abundance: many
d_gene: -
v_gene: TRBV29-1
j_gene: TRBJ2-5
CDR3nt: TGCAGCGTTGTGAGACCCCCCCAAGAGACCCAGTACTTC
CDR3aa: CSVVRPPQETQYF

abundance: -
d_gene: -
v_gene: TRBV9
j_gene: TRBJ2-2
CDR3nt: TGTGCCAGCAGCGCGGTGAGGGGAACCGGGGAGCTGTTTTTT
CDR3aa: CASSAVRGTGELFF

abundance: few
d_gene: -
v_gene: TRBV7-2
j_gene: TRBJ2-5
CDR3nt: TGTGCCAGCAGCTCTCAATCCGGGGCGATGGTGACCCAGTACTTC
CDR3aa: CASSSQSGAMVTQYF

abundance: -
d_gene: TRBD2
v_gene: TRBV29-1
j_gene: TRBJ2-1
CDR3nt: TGCAGCGCTGCTGGACTAGCGGGAGTTCGGTCCTACAATGAGCAGTTCTTC
CDR3aa: CSAAGLAGVRSYNEQFF

abundance: -
d_gene: TRBD2
v_gene: TRBV7-9
j_gene: TRBJ2-1
CDR3nt: TGTGCCAGCAGCTTAGCAGGGACTAGCGGGATGGGTGAGCAGTTCTTC
CDR3aa: CASSLAGTSGMGEQFF

abundance: -
d_gene: -
v_gene: TRBV6-5
j_gene: TRBJ1-4
CDR3nt: TGTGCCAGCAGTTACGGCTACGTTGAAAAACTGTTTTTT
CDR3aa: CASSYGYVEKLFF

abundance: -
d_gene: -
v_gene: TRBV6-2/TRBV6-3
j_gene: TRBJ2-7
CDR3nt: TGTGCCAGCATCCAAGGACAGCCCTACGAGCAGTACTTC
CDR3aa: CASIQGQPYEQYF

abundance: few
d_gene: -
v_gene: TRBV4-1
j_gene: TRBJ1-2
CDR3nt: TGCGCCAGCAGCCACCCGGGGGGGAGAAGAAACTATGGCTACACCTTC
CDR3aa: CASSHPGGRRNYGYTF

abundance: few
d_gene: TRBD1
v_gene: TRBV7-2
j_gene: TRBJ2-2
CDR3nt: TGTGCCAGCAGCTTGGGCGGACAGGGAGCCACCGGGGAGCTGTTTTTT
CDR3aa: CASSLGGQGATGELFF

abundance: -
d_gene: -
v_gene: TRBV20-1
j_gene: TRBJ2-3
CDR3nt: TGCAGTGCTAGACAGGCAGATACGCAGTATTTT
CDR3aa: CSARQADTQYF

abundance: -
d_gene: TRBD2
v_gene: TRBV29-1
j_gene: TRBJ2-6
CDR3nt: TGCAGCGTTGAACAGGGAGGGTCCAACGTCCTGACTTTC
CDR3aa: CSVEQGGSNVLTF

abundance: -
d_gene: -
v_gene: TRBV5-1
j_gene: TRBJ1-3
CDR3nt: TGCGCCAGCAGCACGGACTCTGGAAACACCATATATTTT
CDR3aa: CASSTDSGNTIYF

abundance: -
d_gene: -
v_gene: TRBV20-1
j_gene: TRBJ1-2
CDR3nt: TGCAGTGCCGGGTGGGGACCAAGGGATGGCTACACCTTC
CDR3aa: CSAGWGPRDGYTF

abundance: -
d_gene: -
v_gene: TRBV18
j_gene: TRBJ1-2
CDR3nt: TGTGCCAGCTCATCTATCCCTAACAGCTATGGCTACACCTTC
CDR3aa: CASSSIPNSYGYTF

abundance: -
d_gene: TRBD1
v_gene: TRBV11-2
j_gene: TRBJ2-2
CDR3nt: TGTGCCAGCAGCTGGACAGGGGGCAGATGGAACACCGGGGAGCTGTTTTTT
CDR3aa: CASSWTGGRWNTGELFF

abundance: -
d_gene: -
v_gene: TRBV5-1
j_gene: TRBJ2-7
CDR3nt: TGCGCCAGCGTACAGGACAACTCCTACGAGCAGTACTTC
CDR3aa: CASVQDNSYEQYF

abundance: many
d_gene: TRBD2
v_gene: TRBV6-6
j_gene: TRBJ2-2
CDR3nt: TGTGCCAGCGGCGGGGGGTCCGTCACCGGGGAGCTGTTTTTT
CDR3aa: CASGGGSVTGELFF

abundance: -
d_gene: TRBD1
v_gene: TRBV6-2/TRBV6-3
j_gene: TRBJ1-5
CDR3nt: TGTGCCAGCACTACAGGGGGCAATCAGCCCCAGCATTTT
CDR3aa: CASTTGGNQPQHF

abundance: few
d_gene: -
v_gene: TRBV7-9
j_gene: TRBJ1-6
CDR3nt: TGTGCCAGCAGCTTAGGGGCAGGGGAAAATTCACCCCTCCACTTT
CDR3aa: CASSLGAGENSPLHF

abundance: once
d_gene: -
v_gene: TRBV7-2
j_gene: TRBJ2-2
CDR3nt: TGTGCCAGCAGCTTAGGAGGTATCACCGGGGAGCTGTTTTTT
CDR3aa: CASSLGGITGELFF